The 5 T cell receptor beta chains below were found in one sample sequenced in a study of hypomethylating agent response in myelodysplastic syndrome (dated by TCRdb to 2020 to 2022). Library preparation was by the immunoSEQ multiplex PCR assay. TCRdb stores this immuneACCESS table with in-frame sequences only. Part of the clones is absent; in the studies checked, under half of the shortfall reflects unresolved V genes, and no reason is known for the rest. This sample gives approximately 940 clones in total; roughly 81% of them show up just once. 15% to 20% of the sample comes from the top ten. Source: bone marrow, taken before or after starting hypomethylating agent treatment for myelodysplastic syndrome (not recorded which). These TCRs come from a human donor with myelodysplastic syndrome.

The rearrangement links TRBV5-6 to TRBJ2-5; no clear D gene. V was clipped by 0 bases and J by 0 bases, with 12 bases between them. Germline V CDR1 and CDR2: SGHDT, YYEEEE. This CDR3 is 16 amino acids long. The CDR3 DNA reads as TGTGCCAGCAGCTTGGGCACCTTAATCTACCAAGAGACCCAGTACTTC. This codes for CASSLGTLIYQETQYF.

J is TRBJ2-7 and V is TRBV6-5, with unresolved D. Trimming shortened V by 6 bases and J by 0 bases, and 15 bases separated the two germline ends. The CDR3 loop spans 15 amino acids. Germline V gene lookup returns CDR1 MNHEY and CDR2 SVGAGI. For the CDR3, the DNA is TGTGCCAGCAGGAAACGGCTGGGCAGCTCCTACGAGCAGTACTTC. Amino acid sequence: CASRKRLGSSYEQYF.

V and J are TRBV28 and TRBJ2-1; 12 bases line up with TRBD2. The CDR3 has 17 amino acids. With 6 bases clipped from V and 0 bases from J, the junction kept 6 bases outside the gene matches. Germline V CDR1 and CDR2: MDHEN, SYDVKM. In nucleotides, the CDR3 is TGTGCCAGCAGCCCACTAGCGGGGGGAAGCTCCTACAATGAGCAGTTCTTC. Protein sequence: CASSPLAGGSSYNEQFF.

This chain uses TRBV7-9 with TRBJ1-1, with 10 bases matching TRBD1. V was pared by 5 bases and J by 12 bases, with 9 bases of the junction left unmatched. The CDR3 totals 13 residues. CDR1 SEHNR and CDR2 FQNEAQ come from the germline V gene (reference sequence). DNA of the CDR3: TGTGCCAGCAGCCCTGGACAGGGGGTTATACCTTTCTTT. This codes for CASSPGQGVIPFF.

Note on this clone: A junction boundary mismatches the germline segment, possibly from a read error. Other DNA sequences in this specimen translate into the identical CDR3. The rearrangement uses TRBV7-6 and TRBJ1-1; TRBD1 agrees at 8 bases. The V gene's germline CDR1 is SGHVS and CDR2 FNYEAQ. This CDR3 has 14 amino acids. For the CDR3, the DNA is TGTGCTAGCAGCTCAAGACAGGGGCACACTGAAGCTTTCTTT. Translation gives CASSSRQGHTEAFF.